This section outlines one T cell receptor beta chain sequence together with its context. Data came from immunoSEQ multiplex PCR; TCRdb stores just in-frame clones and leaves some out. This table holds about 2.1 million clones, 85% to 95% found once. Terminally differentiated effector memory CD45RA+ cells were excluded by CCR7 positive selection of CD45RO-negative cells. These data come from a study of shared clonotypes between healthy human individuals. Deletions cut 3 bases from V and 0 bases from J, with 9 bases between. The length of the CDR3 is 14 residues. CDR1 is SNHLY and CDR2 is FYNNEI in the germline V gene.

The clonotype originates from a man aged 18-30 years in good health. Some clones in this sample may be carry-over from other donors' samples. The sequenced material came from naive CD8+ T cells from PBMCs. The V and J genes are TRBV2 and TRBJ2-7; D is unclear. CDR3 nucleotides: TGTGCCAGCAGTGATAGGTCCTCCTCCTACGAGCAGTACTTC. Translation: CASSDRSSSYEQYF.